This T cell receptor (beta chain) derives from a study of cytomegalovirus exposure and HLA in healthy donors. General study points: An ancestry cluster, one associated with Asian ancestry, reportedly showed fewer N-insertions than the 666-donor mean in a later analysis.

The V segment lost 7 bases and the J segment 4 bases; nucleotides outside the gene matches: 8. Germline assignment: CDR1 LNHDA and CDR2 SQIVND (reference sequence). The CDR3 is made up of 14 amino acids. The PCR ran on 60 Vbeta and 13 Jbeta primers. TCRdb's table, derived via immunoSEQ multiplex PCR, lists solely in-frame clones and lacks some. The sample has under 200,000 clones; 62% are singletons. There are a few counts of this clone. The target antigen is unknown. Sequenced input: PBMCs. The source of this sequence is a man between 35 and 55 years old in good health and CMV-seronegative. This rearrangement joins TRBV19 to TRBJ2-3; 7 nucleotides match TRBD2. CDR3 DNA: TGTGCCAGTAAAATCGGGAGGTCCTCAGATACGCAGTATTTT. It translates to CASKIGRSSDTQYF.